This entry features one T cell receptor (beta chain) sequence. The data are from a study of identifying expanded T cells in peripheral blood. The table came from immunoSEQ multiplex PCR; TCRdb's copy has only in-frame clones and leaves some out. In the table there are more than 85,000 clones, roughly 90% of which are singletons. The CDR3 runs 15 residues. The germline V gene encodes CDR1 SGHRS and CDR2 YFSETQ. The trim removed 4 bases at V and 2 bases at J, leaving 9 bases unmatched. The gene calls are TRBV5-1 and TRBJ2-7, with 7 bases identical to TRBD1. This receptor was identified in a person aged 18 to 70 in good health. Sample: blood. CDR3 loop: CASSLWTGLTYEQYF. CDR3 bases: TGCGCCAGCAGCCTATGGACAGGATTAACCTACGAGCAGTACTTC. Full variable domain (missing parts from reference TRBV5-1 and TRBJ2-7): KAGVTQTPRYLIKTRGQQVTLSCSPISGHRSVSWYQQTPGQGLQFLFEYFSETQRNKGNFPGRFSGRQFSNSRSEMNVSTLELGDSALYLCASSLWTGLTYEQYFGPGTRLTVT.